The 24 T cell receptor beta chains presented below share a single source sample, sequenced in a study of human T cells and chemical hapten exposure. Time point: patch test 2, 6 weeks after DPC sensitization. Treatment described: therapeutic diphenylcyclopropenone sensitization with weekly scalp DPC. TCRdb re-called the RACE reads with MiXCR, one entry per CDR3 protein. The table has about 110,000 distinct CDR3 sequences, about a tenth seen once. The sequencing here drew on whole blood, taken in connection with sensitization to the hapten diphenylcyclopropenone (DPC). These receptors originate from a woman between 40 and 50 years old with alopecia areata. Some clones in this sample may be carry-over from other donors' samples.

This clonotype occurred a few times. The chain has TRBV4-1 and TRBJ1-4; D call uncertain. Between the trimmed V and J ends, which lost 4 bases and 0 bases, there was a span of 9 bases. CDR1 is MGHRA, CDR2 YSYEKL, per germline. The CDR3 consists of 15 residues. CDR3 amino acids: CASSPDLTTNEKLFF. In nucleotides, the CDR3 is TGCGCCAGCAGCCCAGACTTAACAACTAATGAAAAACTGTTTTTT.

This clonotype was observed a few times. The rearrangement links TRBV11-2 to TRBJ2-7; TRBD1 might be the D (6 bases). Trimming shortened V by 1 base and J by 0 bases, and 22 bases separated the two germline ends. The CDR3 contains 19 residues. The germline V gene encodes CDR1 SGHAT and CDR2 FQNNGV. The CDR3: CASSLGRPGGLYSSYEQYF. The CDR3 nucleotides read TGTGCCAGCAGCTTAGGTCGGCCTGGGGGCTTATACTCCTCCTACGAGCAGTACTTC.

This clonotype was seen only a few times. A junction boundary mismatches the germline segment, possibly from a read error. The chain carries TRBV29-1 and TRBJ1-6; tentatively, D is TRBD1 (6 bases). Germline lookup yields CDR1 SQVTM and CDR2 ANQGSEA. The CDR3 is 13 residues long. The CDR3 nucleotides are TGCAGCGTTGAAGATACTGAGGGGGGGCGGAGAACCTTT. Protein: CSVEDTEGGRRTF.

The sample holds many counts of this clonotype. The chain couples TRBV30 to TRBJ1-2; D not resolved. Trimming pared 4 bases from V and 7 bases from J, leaving 10 bases between. This CDR3 is built from 11 residues. Germline-derived CDR1 and CDR2 are GTSNPN and SVGIG (reference sequence). DNA for the CDR3: TGTGCCTGGACTCAGAGAGGTGGCTACACCTTC. Protein sequence: CAWTQRGGYTF. Supplemented by reference TRBV30 and TRBJ1-2, the full variable domain reads SQTIHQWPATLVQPVGSPLSLECTVEGTSNPNLYWYRQAAGRGLQLLFYSVGIGQISSEVPQNLSASRPQDRQFILSSKKLLLSDSGFYLCAWTQRGGYTFGSGTRLTVV.

Ten or more counts support this clonotype. This rearrangement joins TRBV3-1 to TRBJ2-1, with a weak D call TRBD1 (6 bases). V lost 5 bases, J lost 0 bases, and 11 bases lay in between. CDR1 LGHDT and CDR2 YNNKEL come from the germline V gene (reference sequence). CDR3 size: 15 residues. This CDR3 reads CASSWDINSYNEQFF. The CDR3 bases are TGTGCCAGCAGCTGGGACATTAACTCCTACAATGAGCAGTTCTTC.

In its sample, this clonotype was seen many times. The J gene is TRBJ2-1, the V gene TRBV7-2; weak D call: TRBD2 (5 bases). Per germline, CDR1 SGHTA and CDR2 FQGNSA. Trimming stripped 1 base from V and 0 bases from J, with 10 bases between. This CDR3 has 16 residues. In DNA form, the CDR3 reads TGTGCCAGCAGCTTAGAGTCACGGGGCTCCTACAATGAGCAGTTCTTC. Translating gives CASSLESRGSYNEQFF. The full variable domain, in which reference TRBV7-2 and TRBJ2-1 provide the parts outside the CDR3, is GAGVSQSPSNKVTEKGKDVELRCDPISGHTALYWYRQSLGQGLEFLIYFQGNSAPDKSGLPSDRFSAERTGGSVSTLTIQRTQQEDSAVYLCASSLESRGSYNEQFFGPGTRLTVL.

Concerning this clonotype: Sequence at one end of the junction differs from germline and may be a read error. The chain couples TRBV4-3 to TRBJ2-1; TRBD1 is a possible D gene (5 bases). The germline V gene encodes CDR1 LGHNA and CDR2 YSLEER. This CDR3 has 18 residues. The CDR3 region is CASSQDQAGLYGANELFF. The CDR3 bases are TGCGCCAGCAGCCAAGATCAGGCAGGGCTTTACGGAGCGAATGAGCTGTTCTTC.

The CDR3 here is CASRRTGGTYEQYF. The CDR3, as DNA: TGTGCCAGCAGACGGACAGGGGGGACCTACGAGCAGTACTTC. V is TRBV27 and J is TRBJ2-7; 10 nucleotides match TRBD1. CDR3 size: 14 residues. V shed 6 bases, J shed 2 bases, and the junction held 4 bases outside the gene matches. The germline V gene has CDR1 MNHEY and CDR2 SMNVEV (reference sequence).

The table lists this clonotype with many counts. The rearrangement uses TRBV7-2 and TRBJ1-1; the D is unclear. The CDR3 has 11 amino acids. Germline CDR1 is SGHTA and CDR2 is FQGNSA. Trimming removed 5 bases at V and 7 bases at J, with 8 bases between. CDR3 in amino acids: CASSRRGEAFF. The CDR3 nucleotides are TGTGCCAGCAGCCGCCGGGGTGAAGCTTTCTTT. Drawing the rest from reference TRBV7-2 and TRBJ1-1, the complete variable domain is GAGVSQSPSNKVTEKGKDVELRCDPISGHTALYWYRQSLGQGLEFLIYFQGNSAPDKSGLPSDRFSAERTGGSVSTLTIQRTQQEDSAVYLCASSRRGEAFFGQGTRLTVV.

The chain has TRBV2 and TRBJ1-5; no definite D call. The CDR3 extends over 15 amino acids. V lost 8 bases, J lost 1 base, and 15 bases lay in between. Germline V gene sequence: CDR1 SNHLY, CDR2 FYNNEI. In nucleotides, the CDR3 is TGTGCCAGCGGGGATGAACAGTCAAGCAATCAGCCCCAGCATTTT. As protein: CASGDEQSSNQPQHF.

This clonotype has ten or more counts. V and J are TRBV28 and TRBJ2-5, with a possible D match to TRBD1 (5 bases). Trimming removed 3 bases at V and 4 bases at J, with 12 bases between. From germline, CDR1 is MDHEN and CDR2 SYDVKM. The CDR3 loop spans 14 amino acids. The CDR3 DNA reads as TGTGCCAGCAGTTTTTCAGGGTTCCGAGAGACCCAGTACTTC. Translating it yields CASSFSGFRETQYF.

The chain has TRBV3-1 and TRBJ1-1, with 7 bases lining up with TRBD1. This CDR3 is 15 amino acids long. The V gene end was trimmed by 3 bases and the J gene end by 11 bases; junction bases not matched to a gene: 15. Germline V gene sequence: CDR1 LGHDT, CDR2 YNNKEL (reference sequence). DNA for the CDR3: TGTGCCAGCAGCCAGGGGGACAGTAGCCACCGACTGGCTTTCTTT. The encoded protein is CASSQGDSSHRLAFF.

This clonotype appeared a few times. The chain recombines TRBV13 with TRBJ1-6, with D possibly matching TRBD1 (6 bases). The CDR3 loop spans 13 amino acids. The V and J ends lost 4 bases and 8 bases respectively, with 9 bases between them. Per the germline V gene, CDR1 is PRHDT and CDR2 is FYEKMQ (reference sequence). CDR3 DNA sequence: TGTGCCAGCAGCTCTAACAGGGATTCACCCCTCCACTTT. Translated, it gives CASSSNRDSPLHF.

This clonotype was detected a few times. This sequence joins TRBV20-1 and TRBJ2-3, with 8 bases identical to TRBD1. CDR1 is DFQATT and CDR2 is SNEGSKA in the germline V gene (reference sequence). After removal of 8 bases from V and 3 bases from J, the junction contained 4 bases not matched to a gene. The CDR3 loop spans 12 amino acids. Written as DNA, the CDR3 is TGCAGTACCAGGACAGGGACAGATACGCAGTATTTT. Its translation is CSTRTGTDTQYF.

The chain uses TRBV10-3 and TRBJ2-4, with D perhaps given as TRBD1 or TRBD2 (6 bases each). V was pared by 3 bases and J by 1 base, with 22 bases between. The CDR3 is 19 residues long. Germline loops: CDR1 ENHRY, CDR2 SYGVKD. Here the CDR3 DNA reads TGTGCCATCAGTGAAGGGGGGCCAGGGGACGGCTCGGCCAAAAACATTCAGTACTTC. Translation gives CAISEGGPGDGSAKNIQYF.

This chain connects TRBV6-5 to TRBJ1-2; 9 bases match TRBD1. CDR3 length equals 13 residues. CDR1 is MNHEY, CDR2 SVGAGI, per germline. V lost 4 bases and J lost 8; bases outside the gene matches: 5. CDR3: CASSLGQGIGYTF. The CDR3 nucleotides are TGTGCCAGCAGTTTGGGACAGGGAATAGGCTACACCTTC.

This clonotype has just a few counts. The V call is TRBV6-1, the J call TRBJ1-1; the D is unclear. V lost 6 bases to trimming and J lost 1 base, with 21 bases between them. The CDR3 sequence is 17 residues long. Germline-derived CDR1 and CDR2 are MNHNS and SASEGT. CDR3 in amino acids: CASRVYGQPDWNTEAFF. The CDR3 nucleotides are TGTGCCAGCAGGGTGTATGGGCAGCCCGATTGGAACACTGAAGCTTTCTTT.

The rearrangement uses TRBV6-5 and TRBJ1-2; D is perhaps TRBD1 (5 bases). The CDR3 is 13 residues long. Germline CDR1 and CDR2: MNHEY and SVGAGI. Trimming removed 2 bases from V and 8 bases from J, with 12 bases in between. In DNA form, the CDR3 reads TGTGCCAGCAGTTACAGGGGCTTGGAAGGCTACACCTTC. This encodes CASSYRGLEGYTF.

This chain connects TRBV19 to TRBJ2-7; D call uncertain. Trimming stripped 6 bases from V and 9 bases from J, with 15 bases between. This CDR3 comprises 12 residues. The germline V gene has CDR1 LNHDA and CDR2 SQIVND (reference sequence). The DNA for the CDR3 is TGTGCCAGTAGAGGGAACGCAGGCGCGCAGTACTTC. Residues: CASRGNAGAQYF.

This clonotype was counted ten times or more. The rearrangement uses TRBV5-4 and TRBJ1-1; 10 bases fit TRBD1. The germline V gene encodes CDR1 SGHNT and CDR2 YYREEE (reference sequence). The CDR3 totals 17 residues. V lost 0 bases and J lost 2; bases outside the gene matches: 7. In nucleotides, the CDR3 is TGTGCCAGCAGCTTGGCGGGGACAGGGGCCCGAAACACTGAAGCTTTCTTT. Residues: CASSLAGTGARNTEAFF. The full variable domain, rest sourced from reference TRBV5-4 and TRBJ1-1, is ETGVTQSPTHLIKTRGQQVTLRCSSQSGHNTVSWYQQALGQGPQFIFQYYREEENGRGNFPPRFSGLQFPNYSSELNVNALELDDSALYLCASSLAGTGARNTEAFFGQGTRLTVV.

A few counts support this clonotype. The chain links TRBV10-1 to TRBJ2-4, with 8 bases aligning to TRBD1. CDR1 WNHNN and CDR2 SYGVQD come from the germline V gene (reference sequence). V was clipped by 7 bases and J by 1 base; unmatched bases: 6. This CDR3 region has 15 residues. The CDR3 is CASTLRQGAKNIQYF. In DNA, the CDR3 is TGCGCCAGCACTTTGAGACAGGGGGCCAAAAACATTCAGTACTTC.

This clonotype turned up a few times. The gene calls are TRBV5-1 and TRBJ2-1; D is unclear. This CDR3 is built from 13 residues. The V end lost 1 base, the J end lost 5 bases, and 7 bases lay between the germline ends. Germline CDR1 and CDR2: SGHRS and YFSETQ. CDR3 sequence (DNA): TGCGCCAGCAGCTTGATACACAACAATGAGCAGTTCTTC. The encoded protein is CASSLIHNNEQFF.

This clonotype was counted between two and nine times. This chain uses TRBV5-1 with TRBJ2-2; the D is unclear. The germline V gene has CDR1 SGHRS and CDR2 YFSETQ. V lost 0 bases and J 7 bases, leaving 10 bases between the germline ends. There are 14 residues in the CDR3. The CDR3 loop is CASSLGWMNGELFF. CDR3 nucleotides: TGCGCCAGCAGCTTGGGCTGGATGAACGGGGAGCTGTTTTTT.

Only a few counts were recorded for this clonotype. This chain connects TRBV4-2 to TRBJ2-1, with D perhaps matching TRBD2 (7 bases). The CDR3 consists of 16 residues. V lost 2 bases and J lost 9, with 20 bases in between. Germline V gives CDR1 LGHNA, CDR2 YNFKEQ. The CDR3 here is CASSQWAAGAGGEQFF. CDR3 DNA sequence: TGTGCCAGCAGCCAATGGGCCGCGGGGGCCGGGGGTGAGCAGTTCTTC.